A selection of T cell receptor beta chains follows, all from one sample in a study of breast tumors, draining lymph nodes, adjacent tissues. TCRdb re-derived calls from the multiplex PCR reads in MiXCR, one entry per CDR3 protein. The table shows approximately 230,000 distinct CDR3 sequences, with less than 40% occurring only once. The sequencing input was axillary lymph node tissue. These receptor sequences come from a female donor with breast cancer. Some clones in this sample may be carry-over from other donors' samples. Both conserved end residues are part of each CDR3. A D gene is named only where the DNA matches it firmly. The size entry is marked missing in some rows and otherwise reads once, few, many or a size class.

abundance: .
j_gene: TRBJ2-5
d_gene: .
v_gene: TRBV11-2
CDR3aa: CASSLDGLGETQYF
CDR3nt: TGTGCCAGCAGCTTAGATGGTTTGGGGGAGACCCAGTACTTC

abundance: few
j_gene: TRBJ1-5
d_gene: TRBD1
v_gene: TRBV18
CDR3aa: CASSSGTGGTGQPQHF
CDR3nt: TGTGCCAGCTCATCCGGGACAGGGGGCACGGGTCAGCCCCAGCATTTT

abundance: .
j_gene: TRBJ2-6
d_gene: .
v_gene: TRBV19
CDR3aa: CASLRSSGANVLTF
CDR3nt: TGTGCCAGCCTCAGAAGCTCTGGGGCCAACGTCCTGACTTTC

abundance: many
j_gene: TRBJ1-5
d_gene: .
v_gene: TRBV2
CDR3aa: CASSDDGYRNQPQHF
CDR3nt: TGTGCCAGCAGTGATGATGGGTATCGCAATCAGCCCCAGCATTTT

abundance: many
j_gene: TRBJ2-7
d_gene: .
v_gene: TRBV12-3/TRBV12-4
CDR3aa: CASSLEEGRYEQYF
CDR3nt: TGTGCCAGCAGTTTAGAGGAGGGGAGATACGAGCAGTACTTC

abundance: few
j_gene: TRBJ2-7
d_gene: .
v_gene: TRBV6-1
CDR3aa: CASRLGTRIYYEQYF
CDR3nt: TGTGCCAGCAGACTCGGGACTCGCATTTACTACGAGCAGTACTTC

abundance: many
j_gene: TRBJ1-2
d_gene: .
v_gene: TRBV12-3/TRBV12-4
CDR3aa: CASSAGPGGYGYTF
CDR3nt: TGTGCCAGCAGTGCAGGGCCCGGGGGCTATGGCTACACCTTC

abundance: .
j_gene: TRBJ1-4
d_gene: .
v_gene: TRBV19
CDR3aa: CASSILGGVSNEKLFF
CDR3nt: TGTGCCAGTAGTATTTTAGGGGGGGTTTCTAATGAAAAACTGTTTTTT

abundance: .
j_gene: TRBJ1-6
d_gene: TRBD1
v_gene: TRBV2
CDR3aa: CASNRGTADSPLHF
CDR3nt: TGTGCCAGTAACAGGGGAACCGCGGATTCACCCCTCCACTTT

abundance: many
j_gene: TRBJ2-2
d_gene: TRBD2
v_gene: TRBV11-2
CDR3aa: CASRPPGTSGSSHTGELFF
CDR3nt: TGTGCCAGCAGGCCCCCGGGGACTAGCGGGAGCTCACACACCGGGGAGCTGTTTTTT

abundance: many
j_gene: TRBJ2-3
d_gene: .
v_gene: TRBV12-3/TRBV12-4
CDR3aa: CASSLKRASSTDTQYF
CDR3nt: TGTGCCAGCAGTTTAAAGAGGGCTAGTAGCACAGATACGCAGTATTTT

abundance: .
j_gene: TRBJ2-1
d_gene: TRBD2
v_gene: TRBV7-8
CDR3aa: CASSLRAGGHNEQLF
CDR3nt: TGTGCCAGCAGCTTGAGGGCGGGGGGCCACAATGAGCAGCTCTTC

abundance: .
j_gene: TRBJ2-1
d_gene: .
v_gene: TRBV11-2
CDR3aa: CASSLPINNEQFF
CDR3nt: TGTGCCAGCAGCTTACCCATTAACAATGAGCAGTTCTTC

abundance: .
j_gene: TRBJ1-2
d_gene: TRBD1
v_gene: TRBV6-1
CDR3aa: CASSQRQGTDAAGYTF
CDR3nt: TGTGCCAGCAGTCAAAGACAGGGGACAGACGCTGCTGGCTACACCTTC

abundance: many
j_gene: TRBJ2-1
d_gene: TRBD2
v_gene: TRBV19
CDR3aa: CASSSTRPGLAGRYNEQFF
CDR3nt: TGTGCCAGTAGTTCCACTCGTCCGGGACTAGCGGGGAGGTACAATGAGCAGTTCTTC

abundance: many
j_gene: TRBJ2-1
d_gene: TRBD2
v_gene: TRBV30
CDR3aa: CAWSTSGSYNEQFF
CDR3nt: TGTGCCTGGAGTACTAGCGGGAGTTACAATGAGCAGTTCTTC

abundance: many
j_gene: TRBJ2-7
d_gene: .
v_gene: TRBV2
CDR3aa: CASKRTGYEQYF
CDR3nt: TGTGCCAGCAAGAGGACTGGCTACGAGCAGTACTTC

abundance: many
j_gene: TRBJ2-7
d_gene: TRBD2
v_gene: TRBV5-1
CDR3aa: CASSLGGLADISYEQYF
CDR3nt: TGCGCCAGCAGCTTGGGTGGACTAGCGGATATATCCTACGAGCAGTACTTC

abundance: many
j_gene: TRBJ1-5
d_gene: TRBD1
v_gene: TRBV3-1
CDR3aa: CASSQDRVGNQPQHF
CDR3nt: TGTGCCAGCAGCCAGGACAGGGTAGGCAATCAGCCCCAGCATTTT

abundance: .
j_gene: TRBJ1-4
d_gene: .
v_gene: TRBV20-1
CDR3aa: CSAEPGLRGAKLFF
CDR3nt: TGCAGTGCTGAACCGGGACTGAGGGGTGCAAAACTGTTTTTT

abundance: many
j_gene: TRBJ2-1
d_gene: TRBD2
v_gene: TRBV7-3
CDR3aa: CASSAIHRLAGVSGAPYNEQFF
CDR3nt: TGTGCCAGCAGCGCCATACACCGACTAGCGGGAGTGTCGGGTGCCCCTTACAATGAGCAGTTCTTC

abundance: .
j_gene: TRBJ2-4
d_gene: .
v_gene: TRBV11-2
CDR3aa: CASSLDLTASGVIF
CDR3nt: TGTGCCAGCAGCTTAGATCTGACGGCCTCCGGGGTGATCTTC

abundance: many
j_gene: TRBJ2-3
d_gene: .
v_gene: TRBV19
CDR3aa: CASSITGSTDTQYF
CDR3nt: TGTGCCAGTAGTATTACAGGTAGCACAGATACGCAGTATTTT

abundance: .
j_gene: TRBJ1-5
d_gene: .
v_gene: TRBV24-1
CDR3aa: CATSDLSGGSRPQHF
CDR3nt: TGTGCCACCAGTGATTTATCGGGGGGCTCTCGGCCCCAGCATTTT

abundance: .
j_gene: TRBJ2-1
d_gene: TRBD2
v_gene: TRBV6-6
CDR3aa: CASSPSSGGAREQFF
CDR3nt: TGTGCCAGCAGTCCCTCTAGCGGGGGGGCCCGTGAGCAGTTCTTC

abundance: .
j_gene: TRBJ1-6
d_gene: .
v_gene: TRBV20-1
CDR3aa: CSAPGTSTDNSPLHF
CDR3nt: TGCAGTGCCCCCGGGACTAGCACAGATAATTCACCCCTCCACTTT

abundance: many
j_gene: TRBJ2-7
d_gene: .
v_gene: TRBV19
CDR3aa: CASRLDPSSYEQYF
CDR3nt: TGTGCCAGTAGACTGGACCCGAGCTCCTACGAGCAGTACTTC